This T cell receptor beta chain was sequenced for a study of blood T cell repertoires in COVID-19. About the research overall: Acute-phase and convalescent COVID-19 samples originated in the United States, Italy and Spain. The analysed material was cDNA or gDNA that came from T cells, B-cell-depleted T cells, or PBMCs.

As handled by the study authors: Estimates of nucleated cell counts were drawn from the amplification of reference gene primers. Assay used: immunoSEQ multiplex PCR; TCRdb lists only in-frame clones, some missing. Clone size and the V and J calls come from that table; the DNA yielded D and trimming. Here the sample spans hundreds of thousands of clones, approximately 85% being singletons. The sequence derives from a human donor in a cohort sampled during active COVID-19. The specimen was peripheral blood.

The CDR3 sequence is CASSPVPGQGTTNYGYTF. The CDR3 nucleotides are TGTGCCAGCTCACCCGTCCCGGGACAGGGAACGACTAACTATGGCTACACCTTC. This chain joins TRBV18 and TRBJ1-2, with 9 bases identical to TRBD1. There are 18 residues in the CDR3. J lost 0 bases, V lost 3 bases, and 11 bases had no gene match. The germline V gene encodes CDR1 KGHSH and CDR2 LQKENI.